What follows are 10 T cell receptor beta chains derived from one specimen sequenced in a study of blood T cell repertoires in COVID-19 (dated by TCRdb to the early 2020s). The library was produced with the immunoSEQ multiplex PCR assay. TCRdb took this table from immuneACCESS and kept in-frame rearrangements with V and J called. Such tables lack part of the clones; where checked against another copy, unresolved V genes explain under half of the gap, and the rest is unexplained. Within this sample are 35,000 to 45,000 clones, with around 91% of them counted one time only. The top ten clonotypes cover 8% to 10% of the sample. The specimen sequenced was peripheral blood. Receptor source: a man aged 50-60 years with active COVID-19.

The genes are TRBV5-1 and TRBJ2-2; 9 bases fit TRBD1. Unmatched junction bases numbered 9, after V lost 4 bases and J lost 2 bases. Germline assignment: CDR1 SGHRS and CDR2 YFSETQ. The length of the CDR3 is 17 residues. The CDR3 spells CASSRRPGQGNTGELFF. As DNA, the CDR3 is TGCGCCAGCAGCCGCCGTCCGGGACAGGGAAACACCGGGGAGCTGTTTTTT.

J is TRBJ1-2 and V is TRBV6-1; a possible D gene is TRBD1 (6 bases). The germline V and J ends were trimmed by 2 bases and 4 bases, with 14 bases remaining between them. The CDR3 sequence is 15 residues long. Germline V gene sequence: CDR1 MNHNS, CDR2 SASEGT. The CDR3 DNA reads as TGTGCCAGCAGTGAATCACAGGGTATTAGCTATGGCTACACCTTC. Encoded protein: CASSESQGISYGYTF.

The rearrangement uses TRBV28 and TRBJ2-2; no firm D call. V dropped 10 bases and J dropped 0 bases, with 12 bases sitting between them. Germline CDR1 is MDHEN and CDR2 is SYDVKM. The CDR3 has 14 amino acids. DNA of the CDR3: TGTGCCACCCCGAGCACGACGAACACCGGGGAGCTGTTTTTT. Translated: CATPSTTNTGELFF.

In its sample, this clone was seen a few times. This chain joins TRBV30 and TRBJ1-1; D perhaps matches TRBD1 (5 bases). Per the germline V gene, CDR1 is GTSNPN and CDR2 is SVGIG (reference sequence). Between the trimmed V and J ends, which lost 2 bases and 3 bases, there was a span of 19 bases. There are 16 residues in the CDR3. This CDR3 reads CAWSPFRGNRDTEAFF. CDR3 in DNA: TGTGCCTGGAGTCCATTTAGGGGCAACCGGGACACTGAAGCTTTCTTT.

This chain connects TRBV5-5 to TRBJ2-3, with TRBD2 matching over 8 bases. The CDR3 is 15 residues long. The J segment lost 4 bases and the V segment lost 4 bases, leaving 8 bases of the junction unmatched. Germline V gene sequence: CDR1 SGHKS, CDR2 YYEKEE (reference sequence). CDR3 coding DNA: TGTGCCAGCAGCCCCCCAGCGGGAGTCCCAGATACGCAGTATTTT. Translation: CASSPPAGVPDTQYF.

The table lists this clone with a few counts. The chain couples TRBV27 to TRBJ2-7, with 8 bases that match TRBD2. V lost 3 bases and J lost 6; bases outside the gene matches: 13. CDR1 and CDR2 from the germline V gene are MNHEY and SMNVEV (reference sequence). The CDR3 length is 16 residues. The CDR3 loop is CASSFPRGGGPSEQYF. The CDR3, as DNA: TGTGCCAGCAGTTTTCCACGGGGGGGAGGGCCCTCCGAGCAGTACTTC.

The V gene is TRBV19, the J gene TRBJ1-1; weak D call: TRBD1 (6 bases). This CDR3 has 14 residues. Looked up from germline, CDR1 is LNHDA and CDR2 is SQIVND (reference sequence). Trimming cost V 4 bases and J 0 bases, with 9 bases left between them. This CDR3 reads CASSTDRMNTEAFF. DNA of the CDR3: TGTGCCAGTAGTACCGACAGGATGAACACTGAAGCTTTCTTT.

This clone was picked up a small number of times. The rearrangement joins TRBV5-1 to TRBJ2-4, with D uncertain. The CDR3 consists of 16 residues. The V gene lost 0 bases and the J gene lost 0 bases, with 10 bases spanning the gap. The germline V gene has CDR1 SGHRS and CDR2 YFSETQ. This CDR3 is CASSLGGSVAKNIQYF. The CDR3 nucleotides read TGCGCCAGCAGCTTGGGTGGCAGCGTAGCCAAAAACATTCAGTACTTC.

The V gene is TRBV30, the J gene TRBJ2-5; TRBD1 matches at 8 bases. This CDR3 is built from 15 residues. Trimming cost V 0 bases and J 4 bases; bases outside gene matches: 7. Germline lookup yields CDR1 GTSNPN and CDR2 SVGIG (reference sequence). CDR3 sequence (DNA): TGTGCCTGGAGTGTCAGGGGGCATAGTGGAGAGACCCAGTACTTC. Its protein is CAWSVRGHSGETQYF.

The gene calls are TRBV29-1 and TRBJ2-1; D is perhaps TRBD1 (5 bases). The CDR3 length is 12 residues. CDR1 and CDR2 (germline): SQVTM, ANQGSEA. V was shortened by 0 bases and J by 8 bases, with 8 bases between the two germline ends. For the CDR3, the DNA is TGCAGCGTTGAAGAAGGCAGGGATGAGCAGTTCTTC. This gives the protein CSVEEGRDEQFF.